This T cell receptor (beta chain) appears in the sequencing data of a study of OX40 agonist ivuxolimab in advanced cancers. Trimming stripped 1 base from V and 3 bases from J, with 20 bases between. Germline V lookup: CDR1 LNHDA, CDR2 SQIVND (reference sequence). The CDR3 loop spans 18 amino acids. It was autoimmune disease history or systemic immunosuppression that excluded patients. Data came from immunoSEQ multiplex PCR; TCRdb stores just in-frame clones and leaves some out. The sample shows 65,000 to 90,000 clones, less than 90% of them seen only once. The chain carries TRBV19 and TRBJ2-3; either TRBD1 or TRBD2 may supply D (5 bases each). The TCR sequence derives from an adult with an advanced solid tumor such as melanoma, head and neck, liver or kidney cancer. Specimen: CD4+ or CD8+ T cells sorted from blood, collected in a trial of the OX40 agonist ivuxolimab. CDR3 nucleotide sequence: TGTGCCAGTAGTATAGTAGCGAAGACAGACTTCAGAACAGATACGCAGTATTTT. Translated, it gives CASSIVAKTDFRTDTQYF.